Shown below are 7 T cell receptor beta chains from a single sample sequenced in a study of response to subunit inactivated influenza vaccine. Each CDR3 protein gets one entry after TCRdb re-called the RT-PCR reads with MiXCR. The sample consists of about 700,000 distinct CDR3 sequences, approximately 15% of them appearing once. The input for sequencing was PBMCs from blood, taken approximately 15 days before vaccination. The receptors derive from a man aged 50 to 59 who received an inactivated influenza vaccine.

This clonotype occurred a few times. The chain combines TRBV6-2 or TRBV6-3 with TRBJ2-3; D gene ambiguous. Trimming shortened V by 6 bases and J by 0 bases, and 10 bases separated the two germline ends. Germline CDR1 is MNHEY and CDR2 is SVGEGT. The CDR3 spans 14 residues. The CDR3 nucleotides read TGTGCCAGCAGAACTTGGGCAAGCACAGATACGCAGTATTTT. Translated: CASRTWASTDTQYF.

The CDR3 DNA reads TGCGCCAGCAAACCACTGGGGGGAAGAGGCTATGGCTACACCTTC. The encoded protein is CASKPLGGRGYGYTF. This rearrangement joins TRBV5-1 to TRBJ1-2; D perhaps matches TRBD1 (5 bases). CDR1 is SGHRS and CDR2 is YFSETQ in the germline V gene. The CDR3 has 15 amino acids. V shed 6 bases and J shed 4 bases, with 19 bases lying between them.

The chain joins TRBV2 to TRBJ2-2; no clear D. Trimming removed 0 bases from V and 0 bases from J, with 11 bases in between. The germline V gene has CDR1 SNHLY and CDR2 FYNNEI. The CDR3 extends over 17 amino acids. CDR3 amino acids: CASSEAFGGPNTGELFF. The CDR3 bases are TGTGCCAGCAGTGAAGCGTTTGGCGGACCGAACACCGGGGAGCTGTTTTTT.

The table lists this clonotype with a few counts. The CDR3 protein is CASSLTSAEAFF. The DNA for the CDR3 is TGTGCCAGCAGCTTAACTTCTGCGGAAGCTTTCTTT. The chain is built from TRBV7-9 and TRBJ1-1; no definite D call. Germline values: CDR1 SEHNR, CDR2 FQNEAQ (reference sequence). The ends were cut back, 2 bases at V and 8 bases at J, with 9 bases in the middle. The CDR3 is 12 residues long. Drawing the rest from reference TRBV7-9 and TRBJ1-1, the complete variable domain is DTGVSQNPRHKITKRGQNVTFRCDPISEHNRLYWYRQTLGQGPEFLTYFQNEAQLEKSRLLSDRFSAERPKGSFSTLEIQRTEQGDSAMYLCASSLTSAEAFFGQGTRLTVV.

The J gene is TRBJ2-7, the V gene TRBV25-1, with D possibly matching TRBD2 (5 bases). Germline lookup yields CDR1 MGHDK and CDR2 SYGVNS. Between the trimmed V and J ends, which lost 2 bases and 2 bases, there was a span of 10 bases. CDR3 length: 14 residues. Here the CDR3 reads CASSERGIAYEQYF. CDR3 in DNA: TGTGCCAGCAGTGAAAGAGGGATCGCCTACGAGCAGTACTTC.

This rearrangement joins TRBV20-1 to TRBJ1-1; perhaps TRBD1 as D (6 bases). The length of the CDR3 is 11 residues. V lost 6 bases, J lost 7 bases, and 12 bases lay in between. Per the germline V gene, CDR1 is DFQATT and CDR2 is SNEGSKA (reference sequence). The CDR3 spells CSARRTVEAFF. The CDR3 nucleotides are TGCAGTGCCAGGAGGACAGTTGAAGCTTTCTTT.

This clonotype has only one observation. The chain couples TRBV7-3 to TRBJ2-1, with D possibly TRBD2 on 6 matching bases. Near its end, the DNA agrees better with TRBJ2-7, so the J call may be wrong. CDR3 size: 17 residues. Germline CDR1 and CDR2: SGHTA and FQGTGA. The CDR3 protein is CASSSGTSRSSYNEQYF. CDR3 DNA sequence: TGTGCCAGCAGCTCGGGGACTTCTAGGAGCTCCTACAATGAGCAGTACTTC.